Below are 17 T cell receptor beta chains sequenced from a single sample in a study of T cell repertoires in ileal Crohn's disease. Described time point: neoterminal ileum biopsy at postoperative endoscopy, about 6 months after surgery. Profiling relied on immunoSEQ multiplex PCR, and the TCRdb table lists in-frame clones only, not all of them. The data contain about 13,000 clones, more than 70% of them singletons. Sequences were obtained from ileal tissue. These receptor sequences come from an adult with Crohn's disease.

The chain combines TRBV5-1 with TRBJ1-1, with a weak D call TRBD1 (5 bases). Germline CDR1 is SGHRS and CDR2 is YFSETQ. The CDR3 spans 13 residues. The V end was cut by 10 bases, the J end by 2 bases, with 15 bases between. CDR3 DNA sequence: TGCGCCTCACGAGGACAAACCAACACTGAAGCTTTCTTT. Translating gives CASRGQTNTEAFF.

The chain employs TRBV7-9 and TRBJ1-1; 10 bases agree with TRBD1. The CDR3 is made up of 16 amino acids. Germline CDR1 SEHNR, CDR2 FQNEAQ (reference sequence). The junction had 11 bases not matched to a gene; V was cut back by 5 bases and J by 5 bases. CDR3 residues: CASSPLTGGVRTEAFF. CDR3 DNA: TGTGCCAGCAGCCCCCTGACAGGGGGCGTGCGTACTGAAGCTTTCTTT. Full variable domain (rest looked up from reference TRBV7-9 and TRBJ1-1): DTGVSQNPRHKITKRGQNVTFRCDPISEHNRLYWYRQTLGQGPEFLTYFQNEAQLEKSRLLSDRFSAERPKGSFSTLEIQRTEQGDSAMYLCASSPLTGGVRTEAFFGQGTRLTVV.

Remarks on this clone: Other DNA sequences from this sample encode an identical CDR3 as well. The chain uses TRBV7-9 and TRBJ2-7; D is unclear. Trimming cost V 5 bases and J 4 bases, with 9 bases left between them. CDR1 is SEHNR, CDR2 FQNEAQ, per germline (reference sequence). The CDR3 has 12 residues. DNA for the CDR3: TGTGCCAGCAGCCCCCGGGTGTACGAGCAGTACTTC. Translating gives CASSPRVYEQYF.

The rearrangement joins TRBV5-1 to TRBJ2-1; 7 nucleotides line up with TRBD2. Trimming took 2 bases from V and 4 from J; bases not matched to a gene: 12. The germline CDR1 and CDR2 sequences are SGHRS and YFSETQ. The CDR3 runs to 17 residues. CDR3 bases: TGCGCCAGCAGCTTCGGACTAGAACTGGCTAATTACAATGAGCAGTTCTTC. Translated, it gives CASSFGLELANYNEQFF.

In this sample, this clone turned up once. V gene TRBV5-1 combines with J gene TRBJ2-1, with D perhaps matching TRBD2 (7 bases). The germline gives CDR1 SGHRS, CDR2 YFSETQ. Trimming removed 0 bases at V and 9 bases at J, with 10 bases between. The CDR3 covers 13 residues. The CDR3 loop reads CASSLVGGPEQFF. The CDR3 bases are TGCGCCAGCAGCTTGGTCGGGGGGCCTGAGCAGTTCTTC.

The chain links TRBV9 to TRBJ1-2; a weak D match, TRBD1 (6 bases). The CDR3 sequence is 14 residues long. Deletions cut 0 bases from V and 10 bases from J, with 16 bases between. Germline V gene data show CDR1 as SGDLS and CDR2 as YYNGEE. The DNA of the CDR3 is TGTGCCAGCAGCGTAGCACAACAGGGTACGGACTACACCTTC. Protein sequence: CASSVAQQGTDYTF.

This rearrangement joins TRBV7-2 to TRBJ2-3; 7 bases match TRBD2. Germline CDR1 and CDR2: SGHTA and FQGNSA. V trimming: 1 base; J trimming: 2 bases; junction bases outside the gene matches: 3. The CDR3 consists of 15 residues. The CDR3 bases are TGTGCCAGCAGCTTAGGAGCGGGGCCCACAGATACGCAGTATTTT. This sequence encodes CASSLGAGPTDTQYF.

The V gene is TRBV5-1, the J gene TRBJ1-3, with a tentative D call TRBD1 (6 bases). This CDR3 region has 16 residues. V gave up 4 bases and J gave up 0 bases, with 14 bases separating them. Germline V gene data show CDR1 as SGHRS and CDR2 as YFSETQ. DNA for the CDR3: TGCGCCAGCAGCCCGAGGGACACAAGCTCTGGAAACACCATATATTTT. Its translation is CASSPRDTSSGNTIYF.

There are a few counts of this clone. The chain uses TRBV5-3 and TRBJ2-5, with 7 bases fitting TRBD1. TRBV5-3 is designated an ORF whose function remains uncertain. This CDR3 region has 12 residues. V lost 7 bases and J lost 2; bases outside the gene matches: 2. The CDR3 is CARRQGQETQYF. The DNA for the CDR3 is TGTGCCAGACGACAGGGACAAGAGACCCAGTACTTC.

The chain has TRBV4-1 and TRBJ1-2; 7 bases align to TRBD1. The length of the CDR3 is 18 residues. Germline values: CDR1 MGHRA, CDR2 YSYEKL. The junction had 19 bases not matched to a gene; V was cut back by 5 bases and J by 4 bases. CDR3 nucleotide sequence: TGCGCCAGCAGCATACGTACAGGGGCCCCGGGGATAGTCTATGGCTACACCTTC. It codes for CASSIRTGAPGIVYGYTF.

This clone was detected a few times. The chain employs TRBV5-1 and TRBJ1-2; a possible D gene is TRBD1 (6 bases). Germline CDR1 is SGHRS and CDR2 is YFSETQ. This CDR3 has 13 residues. The V gene lost 4 bases and the J gene lost 4 bases, with 11 bases spanning the gap. In nucleotides, the CDR3 is TGCGCCAGCAGCGCAGGGGAAACCTATGGCTACACCTTC. This translates into CASSAGETYGYTF.

This sequence joins TRBV11-2 and TRBJ2-5, with 7 bases matching TRBD1. The germline CDR1 and CDR2 sequences are SGHAT and FQNNGV. After removal of 2 bases from V and 1 base from J, the junction contained 4 bases not matched to a gene. The CDR3 length is 15 residues. The CDR3 is CASSLTRDSQETQYF. The CDR3 bases are TGTGCCAGCAGCTTAACTAGGGACAGCCAAGAGACCCAGTACTTC.

The chain's CDR3 is CASSLRGGGTNEQYF. The CDR3 DNA is TGTGCCAGCTCCCTCCGCGGCGGGGGGACGAACGAGCAGTACTTC. The chain is built from TRBV7-3 and TRBJ2-7; 8 positions agree with TRBD2. Per germline, CDR1 SGHTA and CDR2 FQGTGA. The length of the CDR3 is 15 residues. The ends lost 8 bases at V and 5 bases at J; junction bases unmatched: 14.

This chain connects TRBV23-1 to TRBJ2-2, with D possibly TRBD2 on 5 matching bases. TRBV23-1 is an open reading frame whose function is uncertain. Deletions cut 7 bases from V and 7 bases from J, with 25 bases between. The CDR3 totals 17 residues. Here the CDR3 DNA reads TGCGCCAGCACTCATTGGACCAGGACTTACCCTGGCGGGGAGCTGTTTTTT. Its translation: CASTHWTRTYPGGELFF.

The chain has TRBV2 and TRBJ1-4; 9 bases fit TRBD1. Germline V gives CDR1 SNHLY, CDR2 FYNNEI. The CDR3 totals 15 residues. V dropped 6 bases and J dropped 4; count of bases not matched to a gene: 6. CDR3: CASRGQGIRNEKLFF. The CDR3 nucleotides read TGTGCCAGCAGAGGACAGGGGATTCGTAATGAAAAACTGTTTTTT.

This clone was seen a single time. The CDR3 reads CASSPGTLSFKDGYTF. The CDR3 DNA is TGCGCCAGCAGCCCCGGGACACTTTCCTTCAAGGATGGCTACACCTTC. The chain carries TRBV5-1 and TRBJ1-2; D might be TRBD1 (6 bases). CDR1 is SGHRS, CDR2 YFSETQ, per germline. The CDR3 runs 16 residues. V was cut by 4 bases and J by 6 bases, with 22 bases left in between.

This rearrangement joins TRBV9 to TRBJ2-5; 12 bases map to TRBD2. CDR3 length: 16 amino acids. Unmatched junction bases numbered 5, after V lost 3 bases and J lost 2 bases. CDR1 and CDR2 from the germline V gene are SGDLS and YYNGEE. The CDR3 reads CASSERTSGTQETQYF. The CDR3 DNA follows: TGTGCCAGCAGCGAGAGGACTAGCGGGACACAAGAGACCCAGTACTTC.